This entry features one T cell receptor beta chain sequence. There is no known antigen for this receptor. Nothing much larger sits one base from this clone, and base qualities are not available. This sample is part of a study of vaccination effects on CD4 cells after COVID-19 (dated by TCRdb to between 2021 and 2023). Turning to the overall study: The ViraFEST assay stimulated PBMC with viral peptide pools and then used TCR sequencing to identify antigen-specific CD4+ T cell clonotypes by expansion. Participants received two doses of either the BNT162b2 or the mRNA-1273 mRNA SARS-CoV-2 vaccine. A total of roughly 9 COVID-19 convalescent patients and a handful of SARS-CoV-2-naive healthy vaccine recipients were included in the full study. A few million PBMC per well were cultured with 9 to 10 ug/ml peptides in IMDM containing approximately 4.7% human AB serum, roughly 9.5 IU/ml IL-2 and gentamicin. Cultures from other donors in the study were sequenced using the Oncomine TCR Beta short-read assay on an Illumina iSeq 100. SARS-CoV-2 spike-specific CD4+ TCR repertoires from before and after mRNA vaccination were compared in COVID-19 convalescent patients and in infection-naive vaccine recipients.

Study-wide conclusions, independent of this receptor: The study was limited by a small number of convalescent patients and lacked early post-infection timepoints. Marked clonal contraction was observed in both infection-induced and vaccine-induced clones at late post-vaccination timepoints, consistent with waning T cell responses. In healthy vaccine recipients, vaccine-induced clones were almost all SARS-CoV-2 mono-reactive, with only 1 of 255 cross-reactive with common cold coronaviruses.

Reading from cysteine to phenylalanine, the CDR3 counts 15 amino acids. CDR3 DNA is the only sequence kept; it has 45 bases, read in frame from the first base. V sheds 4 bases and J sheds 4 bases, leaving 16 bases between their ends. Sequences SNHLY (CDR1) and FYNNEI (CDR2) are obtained from the germline V gene. The library was produced with the immunoSEQ multiplex PCR assay. DNA from the cultured, isolated CD4+ T cells was subjected to TCR beta CDR3 sequencing. From the authors' description of their analysis: The analysis removed non-productive TCR sequences, trimmed reads to the CDR3 region, and retained only CDR3s that were 7 or more amino acids long. Antigen-specific clonotypes were identified with the MANAFEST web app by comparing expansion in peptide wells against reference cultures. To be called positive, a clone needed expansion at FDR<0.05 compared with the reference and with all other wells, an odds ratio greater than 5, and a frequency greater than 0.1% in two replicate wells. Clonotypes significantly expanded in SARS-CoV-2 spike wells and in at least one common cold coronavirus spike condition were defined as cross-reactive. Levenshtein distance calculated with the stringdist R package was used to assess CDR3 similarity, and unrooted trees were constructed with ape in R 3.6.1. Held by TCRdb, this immuneACCESS table contains in-frame sequences only and omits some clones. Under half of the omission traces to an unresolved V gene where checked; the cause of the rest is unknown. The V and J calls and clone size come from that table; D and trimming were worked out from the DNA. Across this sample there are about 48,000 clones, with over 50% seen only once. Roughly 5.5% of the sample is in the top ten clones.

After roughly 11 days of culture, CD4+ T cells were isolated with the EasySep CD4+ T cell isolation kit. Healthy vaccine recipients had no prior SARS-CoV-2 infection, confirmed by negative nucleocapsid antibodies before and after vaccination. On days 3 and 7, half of the culture medium was replaced with fresh IL-2-containing medium. Unless otherwise noted, each peptide stimulation condition was cultured in triplicate wells. PBMC were separated from whole blood using Ficoll-Paque Plus gradient centrifugation and were then either cryopreserved at -140C or used fresh. Genomic DNA was extracted from cultured CD4+ T cells with the QIAamp micro DNA kit.

This sequence uses TRBV2 and TRBJ2-5, with the D gene uncertain. The receptor was isolated from a human donor who received a COVID-19 vaccine. The sample consisted of CD4+ T cells from PBMCs cultured without peptide, taken before COVID-19 vaccination. The nucleotide sequence reads as follows: TGTGCCAGCAGTGGAACAGTCAGCTCGGGAGAGACCCAGTACTTC. Translated, it gives CASSGTVSSGETQYF.